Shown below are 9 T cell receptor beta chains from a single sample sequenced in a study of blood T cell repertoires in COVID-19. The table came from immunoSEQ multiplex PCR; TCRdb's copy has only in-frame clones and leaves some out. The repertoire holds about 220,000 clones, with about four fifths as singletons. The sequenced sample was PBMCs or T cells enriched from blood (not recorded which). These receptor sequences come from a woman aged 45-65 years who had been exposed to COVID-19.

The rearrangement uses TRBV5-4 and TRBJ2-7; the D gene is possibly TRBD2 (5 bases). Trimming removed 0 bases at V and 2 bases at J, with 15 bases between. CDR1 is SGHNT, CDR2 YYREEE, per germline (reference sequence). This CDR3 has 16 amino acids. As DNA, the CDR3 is TGTGCCAGCAGCTTGGGGACCCACGGAGGCGCCTACGAGCAGTACTTC. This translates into CASSLGTHGGAYEQYF.

CDR3 sequence reads: CASSFSQRGNQPQHF. For the CDR3, the DNA is TGTGCCAGCAGCTTTTCTCAGAGGGGCAATCAGCCCCAGCATTTT. The V and J genes are TRBV7-2 and TRBJ1-5; D unresolved. The CDR3 runs to 15 residues. Germline values: CDR1 SGHTA, CDR2 FQGNSA. The V gene lost 3 bases and the J gene lost 2 bases, with 11 bases spanning the gap.

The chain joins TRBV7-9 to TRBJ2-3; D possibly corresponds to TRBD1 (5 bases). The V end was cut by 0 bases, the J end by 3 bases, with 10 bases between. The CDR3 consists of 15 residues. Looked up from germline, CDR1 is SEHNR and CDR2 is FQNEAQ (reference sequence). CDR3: CASSLAGVKTDTQYF. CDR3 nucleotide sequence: TGTGCCAGCAGCTTAGCAGGGGTGAAGACAGATACGCAGTATTTT.

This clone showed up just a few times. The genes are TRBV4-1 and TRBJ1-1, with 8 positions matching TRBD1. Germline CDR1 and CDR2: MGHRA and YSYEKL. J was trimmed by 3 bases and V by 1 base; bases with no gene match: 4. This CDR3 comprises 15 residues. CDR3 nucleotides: TGCGCCAGCAGCCAAGGTCCGACAGGGGACACTGAAGCTTTCTTT. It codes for CASSQGPTGDTEAFF.

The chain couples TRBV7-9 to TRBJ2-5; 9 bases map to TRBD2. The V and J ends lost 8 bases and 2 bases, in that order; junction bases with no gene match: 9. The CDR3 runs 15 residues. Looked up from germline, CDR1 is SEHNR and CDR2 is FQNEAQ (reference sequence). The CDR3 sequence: CASAAGGAYQETQYF. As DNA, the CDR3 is TGTGCCAGCGCGGCGGGAGGGGCCTATCAAGAGACCCAGTACTTC.

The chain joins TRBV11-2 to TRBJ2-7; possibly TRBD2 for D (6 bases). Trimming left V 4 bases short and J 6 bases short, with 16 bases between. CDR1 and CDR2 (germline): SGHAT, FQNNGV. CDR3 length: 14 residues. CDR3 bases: TGTGCCAGCAGCTCTCTCCCCGGGGGAGCCGAGCAGTACTTC. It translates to CASSSLPGGAEQYF.

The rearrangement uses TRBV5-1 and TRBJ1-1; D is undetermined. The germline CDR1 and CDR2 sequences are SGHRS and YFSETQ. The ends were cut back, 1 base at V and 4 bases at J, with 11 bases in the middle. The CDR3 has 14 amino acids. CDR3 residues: CASSLSSGVTEAFF. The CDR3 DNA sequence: TGCGCCAGCAGCTTGTCGTCCGGGGTCACTGAAGCTTTCTTT.

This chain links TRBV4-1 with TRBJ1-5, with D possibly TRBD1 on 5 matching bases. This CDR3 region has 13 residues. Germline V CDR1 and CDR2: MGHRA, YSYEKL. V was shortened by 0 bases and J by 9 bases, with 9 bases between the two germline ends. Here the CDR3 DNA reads TGCGCCAGCAGCCAAGAGCAGGGAAGGCCCCAGCATTTT. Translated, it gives CASSQEQGRPQHF.

The CDR3 bases are TGTGCCAGCAGAAGGGGCTGGCAGGGGGCGACTGAAGCTTTCTTT. It yields the protein CASRRGWQGATEAFF. This sequence joins TRBV5-4 and TRBJ1-1; 8 bases agree with TRBD1. Losses at the gene ends were 5 bases for V and 5 bases for J; bases not matched to a gene: 11. The germline CDR1 and CDR2 sequences are SGHNT and YYREEE (reference sequence). This CDR3 spans 15 amino acids.